This is a list of T cell receptor beta chains from one sample in a study of T-cell memory formation after mild COVID-19. From the 5' RACE reads, TCRdb called clonotypes with MiXCR, one entry per CDR3 protein. Of under 300,000 distinct CDR3 sequences in the sample, about 17% were seen once. Material: PBMCs or a T cell subset sorted from them (not recorded which). These receptors were taken from a young man who had mild COVID-19 (a few samples of this study predate the infection). Cell type and time point are not known. CDR3s include the opening cysteine and the closing phenylalanine or tryptophan. D genes are given only for firm matches. A clone size is listed for some rows: how often the clone was seen (once, few, many), or a class if it is expanded.

D gene: NA
J gene: TRBJ2-3
V gene: TRBV20-1
clone size: few
CDR3 DNA: TGCAGTGCTAGAAGGCAGCTCCTTTACACAGATACGCAGTATTTT
CDR3 protein: CSARRQLLYTDTQYF

D gene: NA
J gene: TRBJ2-3
V gene: TRBV7-3
clone size: few
CDR3 DNA: TGTGCCAGCAGCAAAGGAGCAGATACGCAGTATTTT
CDR3 protein: CASSKGADTQYF

D gene: TRBD1
J gene: TRBJ1-6
V gene: TRBV6-5
clone size: few
CDR3 DNA: TGTGCCAGCAGGCCCGACAGGGGAGGAAGGGCCCTCCACTTT
CDR3 protein: CASRPDRGGRALHF

D gene: NA
J gene: TRBJ2-2
V gene: TRBV2
clone size: NA
CDR3 DNA: TGTGCCAGCAGTGAGAGAGGTGTCGGGGAGCTGTTTTTT
CDR3 protein: CASSERGVGELFF

D gene: TRBD2
J gene: TRBJ2-6
V gene: TRBV3-1
clone size: many
CDR3 DNA: TGTGCCAGCAGCTGGGGGGGATCTGGGGCCAACGTCCTGACTTTC
CDR3 protein: CASSWGGSGANVLTF

D gene: TRBD2
J gene: TRBJ2-3
V gene: TRBV20-1
clone size: many
CDR3 DNA: TGCAGTGCTGGACAGATCGGCGGGGGGGCAGATACGCAGTATTTT
CDR3 protein: CSAGQIGGGADTQYF

D gene: NA
J gene: TRBJ2-2
V gene: TRBV5-1
clone size: few
CDR3 DNA: TGCGCCAGCAGCCCTCGGGTTGCAGCCGGGGAGCTGTTTTTT
CDR3 protein: CASSPRVAAGELFF

D gene: NA
J gene: TRBJ1-1
V gene: TRBV7-9
clone size: many
CDR3 DNA: TGTGCCAGCAGCTTTGGGCAGGGGAACACTGAAGCTTTCTTT
CDR3 protein: CASSFGQGNTEAFF

D gene: NA
J gene: TRBJ2-1
V gene: TRBV6-2/TRBV6-3
clone size: NA
CDR3 DNA: TGTGCCAGCAGAACGATACAGGTGAGCTCCTACAATGAGCAGTTCTTC
CDR3 protein: CASRTIQVSSYNEQFF

D gene: TRBD1
J gene: TRBJ2-5
V gene: TRBV5-1
clone size: NA
CDR3 DNA: TGCGCCAGCAGCTCGCTGGGGACAGGGGAAGAGACCCAGTACTTC
CDR3 protein: CASSSLGTGEETQYF

D gene: TRBD1
J gene: TRBJ2-1
V gene: TRBV3-1
clone size: few
CDR3 DNA: TGTGCCAGCAGCCACGACAGGGGCAATGAGCAGTTCTTC
CDR3 protein: CASSHDRGNEQFF

D gene: TRBD1
J gene: TRBJ2-5
V gene: TRBV6-5
clone size: NA
CDR3 DNA: TGTGCCAGCAGCCTCCGGGACAGTCAAGAGACCCAGTACTTC
CDR3 protein: CASSLRDSQETQYF

D gene: NA
J gene: TRBJ2-3
V gene: TRBV25-1
clone size: NA
CDR3 DNA: TGTGCCAGCAGTGATAAGGGGAAGGATACGCAGTATTTT
CDR3 protein: CASSDKGKDTQYF

D gene: NA
J gene: TRBJ1-2
V gene: TRBV5-1
clone size: few
CDR3 DNA: TGCGCCAGCAGCTTGGATCCGGGGCGACGCCCCGAATATGGCTACACCTTC
CDR3 protein: CASSLDPGRRPEYGYTF

D gene: NA
J gene: TRBJ1-6
V gene: TRBV3-1
clone size: few
CDR3 DNA: TGTGCCAGCAGCCGCGGCACGGGGGTTCGTAATTCACCCCTCCACTTT
CDR3 protein: CASSRGTGVRNSPLHF

D gene: NA
J gene: TRBJ2-3
V gene: TRBV5-1
clone size: NA
CDR3 DNA: TGCGCCAGCAGCCGGGGACACCAATACACAGATACGCAGTATTTT
CDR3 protein: CASSRGHQYTDTQYF

D gene: TRBD2
J gene: TRBJ2-3
V gene: TRBV5-1
clone size: NA
CDR3 DNA: TGCGCCAGCAGCCCACGATTGGGGACTAGCGGCACAGATACGCAGTATTTT
CDR3 protein: CASSPRLGTSGTDTQYF

D gene: NA
J gene: TRBJ2-2
V gene: TRBV7-2
clone size: NA
CDR3 DNA: TGTGCCAGCAGCACACGTAGAACCGGGGAGCTGTTTTTT
CDR3 protein: CASSTRRTGELFF

D gene: TRBD1
J gene: TRBJ2-3
V gene: TRBV6-2/TRBV6-3
clone size: NA
CDR3 DNA: TGTGCCAGCAGTGCCCTTGACAGGGTTAGCGATACGCAGTATTTT
CDR3 protein: CASSALDRVSDTQYF

D gene: TRBD1
J gene: TRBJ1-2
V gene: TRBV29-1
clone size: once
CDR3 DNA: TGCAGCGTTGAGGCGTCCCGGGACAGCTATGGCTACACCTTC
CDR3 protein: CSVEASRDSYGYTF

D gene: NA
J gene: TRBJ1-1
V gene: TRBV18
clone size: NA
CDR3 DNA: TGTGCCAGTTCGGGAGAGGGAAAAGACACTGAAGCTTTCTTT
CDR3 protein: CASSGEGKDTEAFF

D gene: TRBD1
J gene: TRBJ1-2
V gene: TRBV7-9
clone size: few
CDR3 DNA: TGTGCCAGCAGCCGCCGGGACAGGGGATATGGCTACACCTTC
CDR3 protein: CASSRRDRGYGYTF

D gene: NA
J gene: TRBJ1-1
V gene: TRBV5-1
clone size: few
CDR3 DNA: TGCGCCAGCAGCTTGGGGGGGGCCAATGAAGCTTTCTTT
CDR3 protein: CASSLGGANEAFF